Below are 23 T cell receptor beta chains sequenced from a single sample in a study of high-grade serous ovarian cancer treatment subgroups. The tumor samples were collected prior to definitive surgery or chemotherapy. Generated by immunoSEQ multiplex PCR, the TCRdb table keeps only in-frame clones and is missing some. This sample has under 30,000 clones, with approximately 79% found just once. The sequencing input was tumor tissue. The source is a human donor with high-grade serous ovarian cancer.

V usage is TRBV18 and J usage is TRBJ2-1; D not certain. This CDR3 is 13 amino acids long. Germline CDR1 is KGHSH and CDR2 is LQKENI. V shed 0 bases and J shed 9 bases, with 9 bases lying between them. DNA for the CDR3: TGTGCCAGCTCACCACCGCTGGGCGGTGAGCAGTTCTTC. This sequence encodes CASSPPLGGEQFF.

The V and J genes are TRBV10-1 and TRBJ2-3, with D perhaps TRBD1 or TRBD2 (5 bases each). This CDR3 spans 14 amino acids. Trimming cost V 6 bases and J 3 bases, with 13 bases left between them. CDR1 WNHNN and CDR2 SYGVQD come from the germline V gene (reference sequence). The CDR3 spells CASSGTLATDTQYF. The CDR3 bases are TGCGCCAGCAGCGGGACCCTCGCGACAGATACGCAGTATTTT.

This sequence joins TRBV6-1 and TRBJ2-2, with TRBD2 as a possible D gene (5 bases). This CDR3 has 16 amino acids. Germline CDR1 MNHNS, CDR2 SASEGT. Trimming took 2 bases from V and 1 from J, leaving 11 bases between them. This chain's CDR3 is CASSELLGRNTGELFF. The CDR3 DNA follows: TGTGCCAGCAGTGAATTACTAGGACGGAACACCGGGGAGCTGTTTTTT.

V gene TRBV13 combines with J gene TRBJ2-3; tentatively, D is TRBD1 (6 bases). With 5 bases removed from V and 1 base from J, the gap between germline ends came to 10 bases. This CDR3 is built from 14 residues. Germline lookup yields CDR1 PRHDT and CDR2 FYEKMQ (reference sequence). The CDR3 spells CASSLGARTDTQYF. In nucleotides, the CDR3 is TGTGCCAGCAGCCTGGGGGCCCGCACAGATACGCAGTATTTT.

V and J are TRBV11-2 and TRBJ2-1; 10 bases fit TRBD2. CDR1 and CDR2 from the germline V gene are SGHAT and FQNNGV. J gave up 7 bases and V 3 bases, and 6 bases lay outside the gene matches. The CDR3 totals 15 residues. CDR3 coding DNA: TGTGCCAGCAGCTTCCTAGCGGGAGTATGGAATGAGCAGTTCTTC. It specifies CASSFLAGVWNEQFF.

The chain recombines TRBV30 with TRBJ1-5; D may be TRBD1 (5 bases). Trimming removed 3 bases at V and 5 bases at J, with 14 bases between. This CDR3 has 14 amino acids. Germline-derived CDR1 and CDR2 are GTSNPN and SVGIG (reference sequence). The CDR3 DNA reads as TGTGCCTGGAGCGCGAGGGGCCCGCATCAGCCCCAGCATTTT. Its translation is CAWSARGPHQPQHF.

The chain employs TRBV21-1 and TRBJ1-5. TRBV21-1 is flagged as a pseudogene. CDR3 length: 16 residues. CDR3 sequence reads: CASSKVSGTSNQPQHF. CDR3 DNA: TGTGCCAGCAGCAAAGTAAGCGGCACCAGCAATCAGCCCCAGCATTTT.

This sequence joins TRBV28 and TRBJ2-7; D may be TRBD1 or TRBD2 (6 bases each). V was clipped by 3 bases and J by 4 bases, with 19 bases between them. The CDR3 is made up of 16 amino acids. CDR1 is MDHEN and CDR2 is SYDVKM in the germline V gene. This chain's CDR3 is CASSFTGRGKSYEQYF. The CDR3, as DNA: TGTGCCAGCAGTTTCACAGGGCGCGGGAAGTCTTACGAGCAGTACTTC.

This chain joins TRBV28 and TRBJ2-3; perhaps TRBD1 as D (5 bases). CDR1 is MDHEN, CDR2 SYDVKM, per germline. This CDR3 is built from 17 residues. V dropped 5 bases and J dropped 3 bases, with 21 bases sitting between them. The DNA of the CDR3 is TGTGCCAGCAGTAACTTCAACGTCAGGGTTACGACAGATACGCAGTATTTT. It is translated as CASSNFNVRVTTDTQYF.

The chain has TRBV6-4 and TRBJ1-2, with a possible D match to TRBD1 (6 bases). Germline CDR1 and CDR2: MRHNA and SNTAGT. The CDR3 spans 15 residues. Trimming took 2 bases from V and 5 from J, leaving 15 bases between them. The CDR3 loop reads CASSDQGGGAYGYTF. CDR3 coding DNA: TGTGCCAGCAGTGACCAAGGAGGGGGGGCTTATGGCTACACCTTC.

This clone was detected a few times. The rearrangement uses TRBV28 and TRBJ2-7; TRBD1 matches at 7 bases. The CDR3 covers 15 residues. V dropped 6 bases and J dropped 1; count of bases not matched to a gene: 9. The V gene's germline CDR1 is MDHEN and CDR2 SYDVKM. The CDR3 spells CASRPTSGGSYEQYF. CDR3 DNA: TGTGCCAGCAGACCGACCTCAGGGGGATCCTACGAGCAGTACTTC.

The genes are TRBV6-1 and TRBJ2-3; no clear D. Germline-derived CDR1 and CDR2 are MNHNS and SASEGT. Trimming removed 8 bases from V and 7 bases from J, with 10 bases in between. This CDR3 comprises 11 residues. This chain's CDR3 is CASPGPNTQYF. For the CDR3, the DNA is TGTGCCAGCCCTGGGCCCAATACGCAGTATTTT.

The V and J genes are TRBV11-2 and TRBJ2-3; tentatively, D is TRBD2 (6 bases). The germline V gene has CDR1 SGHAT and CDR2 FQNNGV. The CDR3 has 15 amino acids. The V and J ends lost 1 base and 4 bases respectively, with 12 bases between them. The DNA for the CDR3 is TGTGCCAGCAGCTTAGCGGGAGTTTCCCCAGATACGCAGTATTTT. It is translated as CASSLAGVSPDTQYF.

CDR3 bases: TGTGCCAGCAGCTCCAACAGGGGTGGATTAGAGACCCAGTACTTC. Amino acids: CASSSNRGGLETQYF. The V call is TRBV5-4, the J call TRBJ2-5; 7 bases agree with TRBD1. V lost 3 bases, J lost 4 bases, and 9 bases stayed unmatched. CDR3 size: 15 residues. CDR1 and CDR2 (germline): SGHNT, YYREEE (reference sequence). Variable domain in full (rest from reference TRBV5-4 and TRBJ2-5): ETGVTQSPTHLIKTRGQQVTLRCSSQSGHNTVSWYQQALGQGPQFIFQYYREEENGRGNFPPRFSGLQFPNYSSELNVNALELDDSALYLCASSSNRGGLETQYFGPGTRLLVL.

This chain links TRBV29-1 with TRBJ2-2, with 10 bases lining up with TRBD1. Germline V gene sequence: CDR1 SQVTM, CDR2 ANQGSEA. V lost 7 bases, J lost 5 bases, and 4 bases stayed unmatched. There are 13 residues in the CDR3. The CDR3 DNA is TGCAGCGCCGGGGACAGGGGAACCGGGGAGCTGTTTTTT. Translation: CSAGDRGTGELFF.

The chain is built from TRBV4-1 and TRBJ1-2, with D tentatively TRBD1 (6 bases). CDR3 length equals 13 residues. CDR1 is MGHRA, CDR2 YSYEKL, per germline. V lost 2 bases to trimming and J lost 8 bases, with 12 bases between them. The CDR3: CASSQLFRGGYTF. The CDR3 DNA sequence: TGCGCCAGCAGCCAACTCTTCAGGGGAGGCTACACCTTC.

This clone has just a few counts. The rearrangement joins TRBV6-1 to TRBJ1-2, with a possible D match to TRBD1 (6 bases). The CDR3 consists of 13 residues. Trimming removed 2 bases at V and 6 bases at J, with 10 bases between. Germline CDR1 is MNHNS and CDR2 is SASEGT. CDR3 in DNA: TGTGCCAGCAGTGAAAGGGGGAGGAATGGCTACACCTTC. Its protein is CASSERGRNGYTF.

The chain is built from TRBV9 and TRBJ2-7; no definite D call. The CDR3 is 15 residues long. V shed 0 bases and J shed 0 bases, with 10 bases lying between them. CDR1 is SGDLS, CDR2 YYNGEE, per germline. CDR3 residues: CASSVDLSNSYEQYF. CDR3 DNA: TGTGCCAGCAGCGTAGATCTCTCCAACTCCTACGAGCAGTACTTC.

The gene calls are TRBV7-8 and TRBJ2-1, with 8 bases matching TRBD1. Trimming at V came to 5 bases and at J to 5 bases, leaving 11 bases not matched to a gene. The CDR3 runs to 16 residues. Germline loops: CDR1 SGHVS, CDR2 FQNEAQ. In DNA, the CDR3 is TGTGCCAGCAGCCTAAAGCAGGGGGCGAGGAACAATGAGCAGTTCTTC. Translating it yields CASSLKQGARNNEQFF.

The J gene is TRBJ1-2, the V gene TRBV11-2; 7 bases are shared with TRBD1. The germline gives CDR1 SGHAT, CDR2 FQNNGV. V shed 7 bases, J shed 8 bases, and the junction held 16 bases outside the gene matches. The CDR3 covers 15 residues. The CDR3 spells CASTYSTGQLYGYTF. In DNA, the CDR3 is TGTGCCAGCACCTACAGCACGGGACAGTTGTACGGCTACACCTTC.

The genes are TRBV19 and TRBJ2-1; 10 bases line up with TRBD1. The CDR3 extends over 14 amino acids. From germline, CDR1 is LNHDA and CDR2 SQIVND (reference sequence). After removal of 5 bases from V and 5 bases from J, the junction contained 3 bases not matched to a gene. The CDR3 coding sequence is TGTGCCAGTAGTTGGACAGGGGGGGACAATGAGCAGTTCTTC. Translated: CASSWTGGDNEQFF.

This clone was recorded only once. The rearrangement uses TRBV6-6 and TRBJ1-2; D is possibly TRBD1 (5 bases). The CDR3 is made up of 13 amino acids. Germline CDR1 reads MNHNY; CDR2 reads SVGAGI (reference sequence). Trimming cost V 2 bases and J 3 bases, with 7 bases left between them. As DNA, the CDR3 is TGTGCCAGCAGTTACGACAGCCACTATGGCTACACCTTC. It specifies CASSYDSHYGYTF.

This clone has only one observation. The chain uses TRBV28 and TRBJ1-2, with unresolved D. V shed 4 bases and J shed 4 bases, with 19 bases lying between them. This CDR3 has 16 residues. In germline, CDR1 is MDHEN, CDR2 SYDVKM. CDR3 loop: CASSSSGWQPFYGYTF. The CDR3, as DNA: TGTGCCAGCAGTTCCTCGGGCTGGCAGCCTTTCTATGGCTACACCTTC.